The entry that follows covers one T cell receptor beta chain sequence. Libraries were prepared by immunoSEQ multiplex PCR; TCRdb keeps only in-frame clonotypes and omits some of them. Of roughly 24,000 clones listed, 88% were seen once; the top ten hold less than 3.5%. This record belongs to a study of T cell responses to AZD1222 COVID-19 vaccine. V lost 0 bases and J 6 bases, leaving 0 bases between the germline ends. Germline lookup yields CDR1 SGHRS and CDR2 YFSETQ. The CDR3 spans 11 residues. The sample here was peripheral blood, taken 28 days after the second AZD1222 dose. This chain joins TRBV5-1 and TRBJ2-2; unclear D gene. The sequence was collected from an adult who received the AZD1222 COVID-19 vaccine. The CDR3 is CASSLAGELFF. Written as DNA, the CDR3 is TGCGCCAGCAGCTTGGCCGGGGAGCTGTTTTTT.